The rows below give T cell receptor beta chains drawn from one sample of a study of cytomegalovirus exposure and HLA in healthy donors. This table comes from immunoSEQ multiplex PCR, and its TCRdb copy is limited to in-frame clones, with some not included. This table has about 170,000 clones, 82% appearing once. The sequenced sample was PBMCs. Source of these receptors: a male donor in good health and CMV-seronegative. The CDR3 runs from the conserved cysteine through the conserved F or W. A D gene is named only where the DNA matches it firmly. Only some rows state a clone size, as once, few, many or a class for expanded clones.

J gene: TRBJ2-7; D gene: .; clone size: .; V gene: TRBV28; CDR3 protein: CASSTSNTRWQYF; CDR3 DNA: TGTGCCAGCAGTACAAGTAACACCCGCTGGCAGTACTTC
J gene: TRBJ2-5; D gene: .; clone size: once; V gene: TRBV7-9; CDR3 protein: CASSRTGNQETQYF; CDR3 DNA: TGTGCCAGCAGTAGGACGGGGAACCAAGAGACCCAGTACTTC
J gene: TRBJ2-7; D gene: TRBD2; clone size: once; V gene: TRBV9; CDR3 protein: CASSVGEGGITRVYEQYF; CDR3 DNA: TGTGCCAGCAGCGTAGGGGAGGGCGGGATTACCAGGGTTTACGAGCAGTACTTC
J gene: TRBJ2-2; D gene: TRBD1; clone size: few; V gene: TRBV2; CDR3 protein: CASSADRPTNGELFF; CDR3 DNA: TGTGCCAGCAGTGCGGACAGGCCCACGAACGGGGAGCTGTTTTTT
J gene: TRBJ1-5; D gene: TRBD1; clone size: .; V gene: TRBV7-6; CDR3 protein: CASSTTGGLSNQPQHF; CDR3 DNA: TGTGCCAGCAGCACAACAGGGGGGCTAAGCAATCAGCCCCAGCATTTT
J gene: TRBJ2-7; D gene: .; clone size: .; V gene: TRBV5-1; CDR3 protein: CASSLESREQYF; CDR3 DNA: TGCGCCAGCAGCTTGGAATCTCGCGAGCAGTACTTC
J gene: TRBJ2-5; D gene: TRBD2; clone size: .; V gene: TRBV5-4; CDR3 protein: CASSLNPGRGGQETQYF; CDR3 DNA: TGTGCCAGCAGCTTGAATCCGGGGCGGGGGGGCCAAGAGACCCAGTACTTC
J gene: TRBJ1-6; D gene: TRBD1; clone size: .; V gene: TRBV6-1; CDR3 protein: CASSAQGVQSYNSPLHF; CDR3 DNA: TGTGCCAGCAGTGCCCAGGGGGTTCAGTCCTATAATTCACCCCTCCACTTT
J gene: TRBJ2-5; D gene: .; clone size: .; V gene: TRBV6-5; CDR3 protein: CASRGPETQYF; CDR3 DNA: TGTGCCAGCCGCGGTCCCGAGACCCAGTACTTC
J gene: TRBJ2-7; D gene: .; clone size: .; V gene: TRBV27; CDR3 protein: CASSLTAGWSEQYF; CDR3 DNA: TGTGCCAGCAGTTTAACGGCGGGATGGTCCGAGCAGTACTTC
J gene: TRBJ2-1; D gene: TRBD1; clone size: few; V gene: TRBV2; CDR3 protein: CASRLDRGEYNEQFF; CDR3 DNA: TGTGCCAGCAGATTGGACAGGGGCGAATACAATGAGCAGTTCTTC
J gene: TRBJ1-1; D gene: TRBD1; clone size: .; V gene: TRBV5-1; CDR3 protein: CASSLVGTGGNEAFF; CDR3 DNA: TGCGCCAGCAGCTTGGTTGGGACAGGGGGAAATGAAGCTTTCTTT
J gene: TRBJ2-3; D gene: TRBD2; clone size: .; V gene: TRBV15; CDR3 protein: CATSTGTSGTDTQYF; CDR3 DNA: TGTGCCACCAGCACCGGGACTAGCGGGACCGATACGCAGTATTTT
J gene: TRBJ1-1; D gene: TRBD1; clone size: once; V gene: TRBV7-2; CDR3 protein: CASSPDRGAFF; CDR3 DNA: TGTGCCAGCAGCCCAGACAGGGGAGCTTTCTTT
J gene: TRBJ2-2; D gene: TRBD1; clone size: .; V gene: TRBV6-1; CDR3 protein: CASSDFLQGFTGELFF; CDR3 DNA: TGTGCCAGCAGTGACTTTCTACAGGGGTTCACCGGGGAGCTGTTTTTT
J gene: TRBJ1-2; D gene: .; clone size: .; V gene: TRBV6-5; CDR3 protein: CASSSSNPGFDYGYTF; CDR3 DNA: TGTGCCAGCAGTTCGTCAAATCCAGGGTTTGACTATGGCTACACCTTC
J gene: TRBJ1-6; D gene: TRBD1; clone size: .; V gene: TRBV19; CDR3 protein: CASKDTGGSPLHF; CDR3 DNA: TGTGCCAGTAAGGACACAGGGGGGTCACCCCTCCACTTT
J gene: TRBJ2-7; D gene: TRBD1; clone size: .; V gene: TRBV5-1; CDR3 protein: CASRTGDPVYEQYF; CDR3 DNA: TGCGCCAGCAGAACAGGGGATCCCGTATACGAGCAGTACTTC
J gene: TRBJ2-7; D gene: TRBD1; clone size: .; V gene: TRBV2; CDR3 protein: CASSDHLRRQGYEQYF; CDR3 DNA: TGTGCCAGCAGTGATCACCTAAGAAGACAGGGCTACGAGCAGTACTTC
J gene: TRBJ2-7; D gene: .; clone size: .; V gene: TRBV28; CDR3 protein: CASSFQSGLEQYF; CDR3 DNA: TGTGCCAGCAGTTTTCAGTCGGGTTTGGAGCAGTACTTC
J gene: TRBJ1-4; D gene: .; clone size: .; V gene: TRBV6-8; CDR3 protein: CASSHPGHRGEKLFF; CDR3 DNA: TGTGCCAGCAGCCACCCGGGACACCGAGGGGAAAAACTGTTTTTT
J gene: TRBJ2-2; D gene: TRBD2; clone size: .; V gene: TRBV10-3; CDR3 protein: CATSGGPTNTGELFF; CDR3 DNA: TGTGCCACCAGCGGGGGGCCAACGAACACCGGGGAGCTGTTTTTT
J gene: TRBJ1-2; D gene: TRBD1; clone size: .; V gene: TRBV11-3; CDR3 protein: CASSLFTGADAKTNYGYTF; CDR3 DNA: TGTGCCAGCAGCTTGTTCACAGGGGCCGATGCTAAAACCAACTATGGCTACACCTTC
J gene: TRBJ1-2; D gene: .; clone size: .; V gene: TRBV7-9; CDR3 protein: CASSLAGGSYGYTF; CDR3 DNA: TGTGCCAGCAGCTTAGCTGGGGGGAGCTATGGCTACACCTTC
J gene: TRBJ2-3; D gene: TRBD1; clone size: .; V gene: TRBV7-3; CDR3 protein: CASSLRTGASTDTQYF; CDR3 DNA: TGTGCCAGCAGCCTCCGGACAGGGGCTAGCACAGATACGCAGTATTTT
J gene: TRBJ2-5; D gene: TRBD2; clone size: .; V gene: TRBV6-1; CDR3 protein: CASSEWRAGAQETQYF; CDR3 DNA: TGTGCCAGCAGTGAGTGGCGAGCGGGAGCCCAAGAGACCCAGTACTTC
J gene: TRBJ1-1; D gene: TRBD1; clone size: .; V gene: TRBV30; CDR3 protein: CAWSDRGDTEAFF; CDR3 DNA: TGTGCCTGGAGTGACAGGGGAGACACTGAAGCTTTCTTT
J gene: TRBJ2-1; D gene: TRBD2; clone size: few; V gene: TRBV7-3; CDR3 protein: CASSASGRVRNEQFF; CDR3 DNA: TGTGCCAGCAGCGCAAGCGGGAGGGTTAGGAATGAGCAGTTCTTC
J gene: TRBJ1-2; D gene: .; clone size: .; V gene: TRBV27; CDR3 protein: CASSHTGFGYTF; CDR3 DNA: TGTGCCAGCAGTCATACAGGGTTTGGCTACACCTTC
J gene: TRBJ2-3; D gene: .; clone size: .; V gene: TRBV2; CDR3 protein: CASSEGWRADLTDTQYF; CDR3 DNA: TGTGCCAGCAGTGAGGGGTGGAGGGCAGATCTGACAGATACGCAGTATTTT
J gene: TRBJ1-6; D gene: .; clone size: .; V gene: TRBV30; CDR3 protein: CAWRQTLGPGDNSPLHF; CDR3 DNA: TGTGCCTGGAGACAAACACTAGGGCCGGGCGATAATTCACCCCTCCACTTT
J gene: TRBJ2-5; D gene: .; clone size: .; V gene: TRBV25-1; CDR3 protein: CASTRARGFQETQYF; CDR3 DNA: TGTGCCAGCACTCGGGCCAGGGGATTCCAAGAGACCCAGTACTTC
J gene: TRBJ1-5; D gene: .; clone size: once; V gene: TRBV19; CDR3 protein: CASSMRGGRPYSNQPQHF; CDR3 DNA: TGTGCCAGTAGTATGAGGGGAGGGAGGCCTTATAGCAATCAGCCCCAGCATTTT
J gene: TRBJ2-5; D gene: .; clone size: .; V gene: TRBV7-3; CDR3 protein: CASSLGDSWETQYF; CDR3 DNA: TGTGCCAGCAGCTTAGGGGACTCATGGGAGACCCAGTACTTC
J gene: TRBJ1-4; D gene: .; clone size: .; V gene: TRBV4-2; CDR3 protein: CASSQEEGLDEKLFF; CDR3 DNA: TGTGCCAGCAGCCAAGAGGAAGGACTTGATGAAAAACTGTTTTTT
J gene: TRBJ1-2; D gene: .; clone size: .; V gene: TRBV12-5; CDR3 protein: CASGLAYPGGRYGYTF; CDR3 DNA: TGTGCTAGTGGTTTGGCGTATCCGGGGGGGAGGTATGGCTACACCTTC
J gene: TRBJ2-7; D gene: TRBD2; clone size: .; V gene: TRBV6-5; CDR3 protein: CASSYSREGTYEQYF; CDR3 DNA: TGTGCCAGCAGTTACTCACGGGAGGGGACCTACGAGCAGTACTTC
J gene: TRBJ2-1; D gene: .; clone size: .; V gene: TRBV28; CDR3 protein: CASSGARGLPVPDMSQFF; CDR3 DNA: TGTGCCAGCAGCGGCGCTAGGGGACTTCCCGTCCCCGACATGTCGCAGTTCTTC
J gene: TRBJ1-2; D gene: TRBD1; clone size: .; V gene: TRBV7-8; CDR3 protein: CASSLVPDRNYGYTF; CDR3 DNA: TGTGCCAGCAGCTTAGTCCCGGACAGGAACTATGGCTACACCTTC
J gene: TRBJ1-4; D gene: TRBD1; clone size: .; V gene: TRBV7-6; CDR3 protein: CASSPRDRGGEKLFF; CDR3 DNA: TGTGCCAGCAGCCCCCGGGACAGGGGAGGCGAAAAACTGTTTTTT
J gene: TRBJ2-1; D gene: .; clone size: once; V gene: TRBV9; CDR3 protein: CASSVAGAGVVSEQFF; CDR3 DNA: TGTGCCAGCAGCGTAGCTGGGGCAGGTGTGGTCAGTGAGCAGTTCTTC
J gene: TRBJ1-1; D gene: .; clone size: .; V gene: TRBV9; CDR3 protein: CASSVEGDMNTEAFF; CDR3 DNA: TGTGCCAGCAGCGTAGAGGGAGACATGAACACTGAAGCTTTCTTT
J gene: TRBJ2-1; D gene: .; clone size: .; V gene: TRBV27; CDR3 protein: CASRRGSGNEQFF; CDR3 DNA: TGTGCCAGCAGAAGGGGGAGTGGCAATGAGCAGTTCTTC
J gene: TRBJ1-6; D gene: .; clone size: .; V gene: TRBV6-1; CDR3 protein: CASGGTQRGSPLHF; CDR3 DNA: TGTGCCAGCGGGGGGACCCAAAGGGGTTCACCCCTCCACTTT